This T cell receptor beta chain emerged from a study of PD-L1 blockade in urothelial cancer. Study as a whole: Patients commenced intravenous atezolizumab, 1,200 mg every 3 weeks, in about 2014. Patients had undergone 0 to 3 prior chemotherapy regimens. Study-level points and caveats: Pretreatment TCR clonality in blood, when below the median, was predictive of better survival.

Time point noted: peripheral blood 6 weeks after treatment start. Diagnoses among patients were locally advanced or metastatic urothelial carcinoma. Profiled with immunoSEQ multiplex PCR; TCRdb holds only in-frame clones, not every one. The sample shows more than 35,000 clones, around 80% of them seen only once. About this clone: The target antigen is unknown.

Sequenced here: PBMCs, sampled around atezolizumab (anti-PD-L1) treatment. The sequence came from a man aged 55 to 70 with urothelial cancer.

DNA for the CDR3: TGTGCCAGCAGCCCACGGACAGGGGGTCGCAACACCTTC. Translation: CASSPRTGGRNTF. The chain employs TRBV7-6 and TRBJ1-2; the match to TRBD1 covers 10 bases. Unmatched junction bases numbered 9, after V lost 5 bases and J lost 12 bases. The CDR3 runs 13 residues. CDR1 SGHVS and CDR2 FNYEAQ come from the germline V gene.